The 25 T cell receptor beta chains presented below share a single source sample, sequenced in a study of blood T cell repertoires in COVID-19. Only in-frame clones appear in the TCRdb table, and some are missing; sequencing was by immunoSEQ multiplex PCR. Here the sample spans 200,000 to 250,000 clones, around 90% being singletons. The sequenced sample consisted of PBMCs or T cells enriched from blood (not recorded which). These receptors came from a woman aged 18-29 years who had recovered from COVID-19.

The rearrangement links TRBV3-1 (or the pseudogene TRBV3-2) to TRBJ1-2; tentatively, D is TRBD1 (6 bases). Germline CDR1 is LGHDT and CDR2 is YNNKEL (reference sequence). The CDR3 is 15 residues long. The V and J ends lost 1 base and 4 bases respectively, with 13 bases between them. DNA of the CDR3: TGTGCCAGCAGCCAAGGAATGGGACAAACCTATGGCTACACCTTC. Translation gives CASSQGMGQTYGYTF.

CDR3 amino acids: CASSFISYESSGNTIYF. The CDR3, as DNA: TGTGCCAGCAGCTTTATATCTTACGAGAGCTCTGGAAACACCATATATTTT. The chain couples TRBV11-2 to TRBJ1-3; no firm D call. Trimming shortened V by 3 bases and J by 0 bases, and 15 bases separated the two germline ends. The CDR3 consists of 17 residues. In germline, CDR1 is SGHAT, CDR2 FQNNGV.

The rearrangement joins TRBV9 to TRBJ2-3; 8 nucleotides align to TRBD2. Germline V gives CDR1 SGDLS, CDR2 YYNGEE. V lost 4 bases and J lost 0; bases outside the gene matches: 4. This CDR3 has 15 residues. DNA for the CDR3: TGTGCCAGCAGCTCGGTAGCGGGGAGCACAGATACGCAGTATTTT. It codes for CASSSVAGSTDTQYF. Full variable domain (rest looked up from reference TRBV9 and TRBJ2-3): DSGVTQTPKHLITATGQRVTLRCSPRSGDLSVYWYQQSLDQGLQFLIQYYNGEERAKGNILERFSAQQFPDLHSELNLSSLELGDSALYFCASSSVAGSTDTQYFGPGTRLTVL.

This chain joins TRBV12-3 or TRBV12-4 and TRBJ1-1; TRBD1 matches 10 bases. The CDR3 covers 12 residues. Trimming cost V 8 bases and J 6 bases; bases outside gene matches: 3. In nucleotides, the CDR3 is TGTGCCAGCGCGACAGGGGGCTCTGAAGCTTTCTTT. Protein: CASATGGSEAFF.

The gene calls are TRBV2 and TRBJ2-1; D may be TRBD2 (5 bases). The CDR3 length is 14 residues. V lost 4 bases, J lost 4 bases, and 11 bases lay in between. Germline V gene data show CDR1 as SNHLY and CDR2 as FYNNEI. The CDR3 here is CASSAVGAYNEQFF. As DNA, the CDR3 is TGTGCCAGCAGTGCGGTGGGAGCTTACAATGAGCAGTTCTTC.

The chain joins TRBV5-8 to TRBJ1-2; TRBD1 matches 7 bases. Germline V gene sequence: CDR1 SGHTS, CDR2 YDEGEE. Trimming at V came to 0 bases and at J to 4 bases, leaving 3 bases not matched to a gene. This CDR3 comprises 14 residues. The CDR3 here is CASSLVSGGYGYTF. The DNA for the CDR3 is TGTGCCAGCAGCTTGGTCTCAGGGGGCTATGGCTACACCTTC.

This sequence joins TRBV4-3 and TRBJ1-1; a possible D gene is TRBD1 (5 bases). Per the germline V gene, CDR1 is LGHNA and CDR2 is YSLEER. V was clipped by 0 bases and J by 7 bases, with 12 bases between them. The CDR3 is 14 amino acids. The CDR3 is CASSQDRRRGEAFF. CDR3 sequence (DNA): TGCGCCAGCAGCCAAGATAGGAGGAGGGGTGAAGCTTTCTTT.

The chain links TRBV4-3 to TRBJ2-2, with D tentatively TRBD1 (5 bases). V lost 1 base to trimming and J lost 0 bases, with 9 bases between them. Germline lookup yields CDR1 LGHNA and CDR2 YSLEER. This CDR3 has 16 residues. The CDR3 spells CASSQGTTANTGELFF. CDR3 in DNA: TGCGCCAGCAGCCAAGGGACAACCGCGAACACCGGGGAGCTGTTTTTT.

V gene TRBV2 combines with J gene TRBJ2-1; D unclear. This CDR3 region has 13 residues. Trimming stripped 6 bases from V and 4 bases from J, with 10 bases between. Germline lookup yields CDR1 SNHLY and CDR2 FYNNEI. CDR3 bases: TGTGCCAGCAGGATTACGGGTTACAATGAGCAGTTCTTC. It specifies CASRITGYNEQFF.

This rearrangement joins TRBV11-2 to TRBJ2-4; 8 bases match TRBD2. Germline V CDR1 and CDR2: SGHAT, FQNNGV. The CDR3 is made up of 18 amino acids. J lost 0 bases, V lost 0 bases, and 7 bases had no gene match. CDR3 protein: CASSLDRTSGIAKNIQYF. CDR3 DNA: TGTGCCAGCAGCTTAGATCGAACTAGCGGAATAGCCAAAAACATTCAGTACTTC.

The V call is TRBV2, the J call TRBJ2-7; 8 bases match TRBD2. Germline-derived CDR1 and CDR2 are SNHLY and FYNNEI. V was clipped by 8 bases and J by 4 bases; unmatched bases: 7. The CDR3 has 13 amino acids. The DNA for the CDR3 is TGTGCCAGCCATACGAGCGGGAGTTACGAGCAGTACTTC. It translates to CASHTSGSYEQYF.

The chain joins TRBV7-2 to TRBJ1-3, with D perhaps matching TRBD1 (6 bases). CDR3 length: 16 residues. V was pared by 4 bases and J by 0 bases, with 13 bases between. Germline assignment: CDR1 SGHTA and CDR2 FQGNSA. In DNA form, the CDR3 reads TGTGCCAGCAGCTACGGTGGCAGGGGCTCTGGAAACACCATATATTTT. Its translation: CASSYGGRGSGNTIYF. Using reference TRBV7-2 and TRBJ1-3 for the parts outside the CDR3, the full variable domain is GAGVSQSPSNKVTEKGKDVELRCDPISGHTALYWYRQSLGQGLEFLIYFQGNSAPDKSGLPSDRFSAERTGGSVSTLTIQRTQQEDSAVYLCASSYGGRGSGNTIYFGEGSWLTVV.

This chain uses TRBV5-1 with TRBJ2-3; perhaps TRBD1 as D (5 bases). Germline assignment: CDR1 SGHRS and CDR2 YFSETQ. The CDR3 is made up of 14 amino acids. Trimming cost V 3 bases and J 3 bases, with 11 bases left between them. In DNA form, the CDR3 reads TGCGCCAGCAGCTACGACAGTACAACAGATACGCAGTATTTT. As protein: CASSYDSTTDTQYF.

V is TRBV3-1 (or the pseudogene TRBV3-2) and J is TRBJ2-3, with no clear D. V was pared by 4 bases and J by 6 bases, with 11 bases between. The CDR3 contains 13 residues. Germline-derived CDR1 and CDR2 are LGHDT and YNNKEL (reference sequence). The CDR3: CASSPNPGDTQYF. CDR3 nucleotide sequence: TGTGCCAGCAGCCCAAATCCCGGGGATACGCAGTATTTT.

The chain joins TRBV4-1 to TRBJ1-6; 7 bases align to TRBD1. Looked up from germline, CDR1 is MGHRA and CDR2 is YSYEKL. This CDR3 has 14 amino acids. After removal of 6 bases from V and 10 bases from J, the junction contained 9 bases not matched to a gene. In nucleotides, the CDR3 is TGCGCCAGCAGGCCACCGACAGGGCACTCACCCCTCCACTTT. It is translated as CASRPPTGHSPLHF.

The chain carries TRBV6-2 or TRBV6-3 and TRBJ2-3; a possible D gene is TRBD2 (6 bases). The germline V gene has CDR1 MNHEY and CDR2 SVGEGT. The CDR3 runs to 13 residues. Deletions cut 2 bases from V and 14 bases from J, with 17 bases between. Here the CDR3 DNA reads TGTGCCAGCAGTTACCCCTTAGCGGACGCCCGGTATTTT. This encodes CASSYPLADARYF.

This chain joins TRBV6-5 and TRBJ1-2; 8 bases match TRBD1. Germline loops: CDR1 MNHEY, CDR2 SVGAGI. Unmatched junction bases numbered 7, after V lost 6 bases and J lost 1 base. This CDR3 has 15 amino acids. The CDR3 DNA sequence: TGTGCCAGCAGCCTTAGGACAGGGAATAACTATGGCTACACCTTC. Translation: CASSLRTGNNYGYTF.

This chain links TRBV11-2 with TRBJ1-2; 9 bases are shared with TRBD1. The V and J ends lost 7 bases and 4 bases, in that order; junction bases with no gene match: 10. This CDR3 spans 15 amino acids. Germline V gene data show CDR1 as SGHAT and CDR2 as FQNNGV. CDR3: CASNLPGQGVYGYTF. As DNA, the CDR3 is TGTGCCAGCAACTTGCCGGGACAGGGTGTCTATGGCTACACCTTC. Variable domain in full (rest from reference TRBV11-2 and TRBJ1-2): EAGVAQSPRYKIIEKRQSVAFWCNPISGHATLYWYQQILGQGPKLLIQFQNNGVVDDSQLPKDRFSAERLKGVDSTLKIQPAKLEDSAVYLCASNLPGQGVYGYTFGSGTRLTVV.

CDR3 nucleotides: TGTGCCAGCAGCTCCGGACAGGGGGTGGGACGGGTCTATGGCTACACCTTC. It yields the protein CASSSGQGVGRVYGYTF. The chain employs TRBV27 and TRBJ1-2, with 10 bases identical to TRBD1. The CDR3 is 17 amino acids. V shed 6 bases and J 4 bases; nucleotides not matched to a gene: 14. Looked up from germline, CDR1 is MNHEY and CDR2 is SMNVEV (reference sequence).

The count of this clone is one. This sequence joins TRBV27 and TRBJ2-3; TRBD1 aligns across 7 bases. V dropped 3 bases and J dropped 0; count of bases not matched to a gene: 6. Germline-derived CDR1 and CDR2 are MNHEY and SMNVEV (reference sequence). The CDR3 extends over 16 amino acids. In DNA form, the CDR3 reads TGTGCCAGCAGTTTTTTCGACAGGGTTAGCACAGATACGCAGTATTTT. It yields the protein CASSFFDRVSTDTQYF.

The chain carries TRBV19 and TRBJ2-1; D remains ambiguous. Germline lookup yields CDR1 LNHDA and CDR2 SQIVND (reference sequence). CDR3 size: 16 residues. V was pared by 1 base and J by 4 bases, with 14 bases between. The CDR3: CASSIGRTAAYNEQFF. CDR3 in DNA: TGTGCCAGTAGTATAGGTCGAACAGCTGCGTACAATGAGCAGTTCTTC.

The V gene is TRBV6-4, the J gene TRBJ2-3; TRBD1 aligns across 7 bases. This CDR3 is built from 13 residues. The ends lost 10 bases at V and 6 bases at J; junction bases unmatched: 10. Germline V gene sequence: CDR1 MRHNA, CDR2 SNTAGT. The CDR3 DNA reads TGTGCCACTTCGGACAGGCGACAGGATACGCAGTATTTT. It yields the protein CATSDRRQDTQYF.

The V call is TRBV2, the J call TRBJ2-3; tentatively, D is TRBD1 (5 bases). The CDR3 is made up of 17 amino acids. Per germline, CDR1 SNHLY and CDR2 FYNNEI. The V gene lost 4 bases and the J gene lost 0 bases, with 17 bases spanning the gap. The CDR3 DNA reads TGTGCCAGCAGTGTGACAGTACCGTTTCCAAGCACAGATACGCAGTATTTT. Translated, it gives CASSVTVPFPSTDTQYF. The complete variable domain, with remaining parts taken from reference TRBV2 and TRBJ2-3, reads EPEVTQTPSHQVTQMGQEVILRCVPISNHLYFYWYRQILGQKVEFLVSFYNNEISEKSEIFDDQFSVERPDGSNFTLKIRSTKLEDSAMYFCASSVTVPFPSTDTQYFGPGTRLTVL.

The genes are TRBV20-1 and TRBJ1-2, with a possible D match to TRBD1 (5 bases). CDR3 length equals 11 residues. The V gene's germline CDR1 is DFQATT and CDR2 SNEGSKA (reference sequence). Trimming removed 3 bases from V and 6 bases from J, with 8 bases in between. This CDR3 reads CSASRGDGYTF. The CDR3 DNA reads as TGCAGTGCTAGTCGGGGGGATGGCTACACCTTC.

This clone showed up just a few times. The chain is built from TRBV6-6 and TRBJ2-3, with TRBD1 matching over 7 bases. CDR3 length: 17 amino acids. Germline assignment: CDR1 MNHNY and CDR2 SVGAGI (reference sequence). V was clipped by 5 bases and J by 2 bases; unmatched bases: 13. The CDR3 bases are TGTGCCAGCAGTCTCCTCCCCTCCGGACAGGTCACAGATACGCAGTATTTT. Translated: CASSLLPSGQVTDTQYF.